This T cell receptor (beta chain) was recovered during a study of identifying expanded T cells in peripheral blood. Clones were sequenced by immunoSEQ multiplex PCR, and TCRdb holds only the in-frame ones, with some missing. The sample lists roughly 90,000 clones, about 85% seen once, with less than 5% in the top ten. Trimming cost V 3 bases and J 1 base, with 13 bases left between them. The CDR3 is 15 residues long. Germline values: CDR1 PRHDT, CDR2 FYEKMQ (reference sequence). Sample: blood. The chain is built from TRBV13 and TRBJ2-7; D is possibly TRBD1 or TRBD2 (6 bases each). The sequence was obtained from a person between 18 and 69 years old in good health. The DNA of the CDR3 is TGTGCCAGCAGCTTTACGGGGGCTGGGTCCTACGAGCAGTACTTC. It is translated as CASSFTGAGSYEQYF.